This TCR beta chain was identified in a study of blood T cell repertoires in COVID-19. The CDR3 length is 16 residues. CDR1 MNHEY and CDR2 SMNVEV come from the germline V gene (reference sequence). Unmatched junction bases numbered 7, after V lost 1 base and J lost 2 bases. Here immunoSEQ multiplex PCR was the method, and the copy in TCRdb shows in-frame clones only, minus some. Of some 150,000 clones in the sample, roughly 90% are singletons; the top ten hold approximately 10%. Sequenced material: peripheral blood. V gene TRBV27 combines with J gene TRBJ2-7, with TRBD2 identical over 8 bases. This sequence originates from a woman aged 55-69 years with COVID-19, enrolled during active disease. The DNA of the CDR3 is TGTGCCAGCAGTTTATACTTGACGGGAGGGCCCTACGAGCAGTACTTC. As protein: CASSLYLTGGPYEQYF.